These 27 T cell receptor beta chains were sequenced from one sample in a study of blood T cell repertoires in COVID-19. Data came from immunoSEQ multiplex PCR; TCRdb stores just in-frame clones and leaves some out. This sample has roughly 36,000 clones, with roughly 88% found just once. The sequencing input was peripheral blood. Receptors were obtained from a human donor in a cohort sampled during active COVID-19.

The chain recombines TRBV12-2 with TRBJ2-2; the D call in the table, TRBD1, was not verified against the DNA. TRBV12-2 is a documented pseudogene. The CDR3 spans 18 residues. CDR3 loop: CASRPPLDLTGTIGELFF. The CDR3 coding sequence is TGTGCAAGTCGCCCGCCCCTCGACTTAACAGGGACGATCGGGGAGCTGTTTTTT.

This clone was seen only a few times. The V call is TRBV2, the J call TRBJ2-7, with 10 bases lining up with TRBD1. V dropped 11 bases and J dropped 8; count of bases not matched to a gene: 12. Germline V gene lookup returns CDR1 SNHLY and CDR2 FYNNEI. This CDR3 has 13 residues. In DNA form, the CDR3 reads TGTGCCGGAGGGACAGGGGAAGACCCAAAGCAGTACTTC. This sequence encodes CAGGTGEDPKQYF.

The chain is built from TRBV2 and TRBJ1-4, with D unclear. V dropped 4 bases and J dropped 2 bases, with 11 bases sitting between them. The germline gives CDR1 SNHLY, CDR2 FYNNEI. The length of the CDR3 is 15 residues. The CDR3 region has the DNA TGTGCCAGCAGTGCCCGGGGAGGGACTAATGAAAAACTGTTTTTT. Residues: CASSARGGTNEKLFF.

This clone was seen only a few times. The chain recombines TRBV5-4 with TRBJ1-4, with 11 bases aligning to TRBD1. Germline CDR1 is SGHNT and CDR2 is YYREEE (reference sequence). This CDR3 has 14 residues. The junction had 3 bases not matched to a gene; V was cut back by 3 bases and J by 8 bases. CDR3 bases: TGTGCCAGCAGCTCCGGACAGGGGGCCGAAAAACTGTTTTTT. This codes for CASSSGQGAEKLFF.

V is TRBV5-1 and J is TRBJ2-5, with 10 bases lining up with TRBD1. This CDR3 contains 15 residues. Trimming cost V 4 bases and J 2 bases; bases outside gene matches: 5. CDR1 and CDR2 (germline): SGHRS, YFSETQ. The CDR3 region is CASSTRTGGQETQYF. As DNA, the CDR3 is TGCGCCAGCAGCACACGGACAGGGGGACAAGAGACCCAGTACTTC.

This chain connects TRBV5-1 to TRBJ1-5; a possible D gene is TRBD1 (6 bases). V dropped 4 bases and J dropped 4 bases, with 12 bases sitting between them. Germline CDR1 reads SGHRS; CDR2 reads YFSETQ. The CDR3 is 14 residues long. CDR3 loop: CASSPWDKNQPQHF. CDR3 coding DNA: TGCGCCAGCAGCCCCTGGGACAAAAATCAGCCCCAGCATTTT.

The V gene is TRBV18, the J gene TRBJ1-4, with 7 bases aligning to TRBD1. Germline CDR1 is KGHSH and CDR2 is LQKENI. CDR3 length: 13 residues. V dropped 3 bases and J dropped 6; count of bases not matched to a gene: 1. The CDR3 region has the DNA TGTGCCAGCTCACCTCAGGGGGATGAAAAACTGTTTTTT. It translates to CASSPQGDEKLFF.

The rearrangement links TRBV7-9 to TRBJ1-1, with 7 bases that match TRBD1. V lost 2 bases and J lost 2; bases outside the gene matches: 14. This CDR3 region has 18 residues. Germline CDR1 is SEHNR and CDR2 is FQNEAQ (reference sequence). DNA of the CDR3: TGTGCCAGCAGCTTATCGCTCCGGACAGGCACTTTAAACACTGAAGCTTTCTTT. This gives the protein CASSLSLRTGTLNTEAFF.

This chain connects TRBV5-1 to TRBJ2-7; no clear D. Germline V gives CDR1 SGHRS, CDR2 YFSETQ. V lost 2 bases and J lost 2, with 8 bases in between. The CDR3 is 13 amino acids. The CDR3 DNA reads as TGCGCCAGCAGCTTTGGTAGAACCTACGAGCAGTACTTC. Residues: CASSFGRTYEQYF.

The V gene is TRBV2, the J gene TRBJ2-1; possibly TRBD1 for D (5 bases). Between the trimmed V and J ends, which lost 4 bases and 8 bases, there was a span of 15 bases. Per germline, CDR1 SNHLY and CDR2 FYNNEI. The CDR3 sequence is 14 residues long. CDR3 DNA: TGTGCCAGCAGTGCAAGGGGAAGTCGCGATGAGCAGTTCTTC. This codes for CASSARGSRDEQFF.

The rearrangement joins TRBV7-9 to TRBJ1-2; maybe TRBD1 (5 bases). The CDR3 extends over 13 amino acids. With 6 bases removed from V and 4 bases from J, the gap between germline ends came to 12 bases. The germline V gene encodes CDR1 SEHNR and CDR2 FQNEAQ (reference sequence). The chain's CDR3 is CASRVGGTYGYTF. DNA of the CDR3: TGTGCCAGCAGGGTGGGAGGGACCTATGGCTACACCTTC.

This chain joins TRBV6-6 and TRBJ2-7; 7 bases align to TRBD1. The CDR3 length is 14 residues. Losses at the gene ends were 1 base for V and 6 bases for J; bases not matched to a gene: 6. The V gene's germline CDR1 is MNHNY and CDR2 SVGAGI (reference sequence). CDR3 loop: CASSYLGQIGEQYF. For the CDR3, the DNA is TGTGCCAGCAGTTACTTGGGACAGATCGGCGAGCAGTACTTC.

The chain recombines TRBV28 with TRBJ2-7; 8 bases are shared with TRBD1. The CDR3 has 15 amino acids. V lost 6 bases to trimming and J lost 3 bases; unmatched junction nucleotides: 10. Per germline, CDR1 MDHEN and CDR2 SYDVKM. The chain's CDR3 is CASRGFGTGGYEQYF. The CDR3 DNA is TGTGCCAGCAGGGGGTTCGGAACAGGGGGCTACGAGCAGTACTTC.

The CDR3 reads CASSPNRLNTEAFF. CDR3 nucleotide sequence: TGTGCCAGCTCACCGAACAGACTGAACACTGAAGCTTTCTTT. The rearrangement joins TRBV18 to TRBJ1-1; D uncertain. The CDR3 loop spans 14 amino acids. Trimming shortened V by 3 bases and J by 0 bases, and 8 bases separated the two germline ends. Germline assignment: CDR1 KGHSH and CDR2 LQKENI.

This clone has just a few counts. The chain joins TRBV11-3 to TRBJ1-5, with 8 nucleotides matching TRBD1. Unmatched junction bases numbered 9, after V lost 5 bases and J lost 9 bases. The CDR3 is 14 residues long. Germline assignment: CDR1 SGHNT and CDR2 YENEEA. CDR3 in amino acids: CASSPGRGLGPQHF. The CDR3 DNA follows: TGTGCCAGCAGCCCAGGCAGGGGGCTAGGGCCCCAGCATTTT.

The chain couples TRBV19 to TRBJ1-3, with 8 bases that match TRBD1. This CDR3 has 15 amino acids. The V and J ends lost 5 bases and 2 bases, in that order; junction bases with no gene match: 5. Per germline, CDR1 LNHDA and CDR2 SQIVND (reference sequence). The CDR3 sequence is CASSQATGAGNTIYF. CDR3 bases: TGTGCCAGTAGTCAGGCGACAGGGGCTGGAAACACCATATATTTT.

CDR3 coding DNA: TGTGCCAGCAGTTACGCTCGGGGTGGCGATCAGCCCCAGCATTTT. This encodes CASSYARGGDQPQHF. V is TRBV6-5 and J is TRBJ1-5; D is undetermined. The germline gives CDR1 MNHEY, CDR2 SVGAGI. Trimming shortened V by 2 bases and J by 5 bases, and 13 bases separated the two germline ends. CDR3 length equals 15 residues.

This rearrangement joins TRBV23-1 to TRBJ2-7; 8 bases match TRBD2. TRBV23-1 is classed as an ORF, of uncertain function. V gave up 8 bases and J gave up 6 bases; unmatched junction bases: 9. There are 13 residues in the CDR3. CDR3 coding DNA: TGCGCCAGCCGGGGGGGGGTAAAGGCCGAGCAGTACTTC. It encodes CASRGGVKAEQYF.

V and J are TRBV18 and TRBJ1-2, with D perhaps matching TRBD1 (6 bases). The CDR3 is 15 residues long. The germline V gene has CDR1 KGHSH and CDR2 LQKENI. V lost 3 bases and J lost 8, with 19 bases in between. The CDR3 loop reads CASSPEDSLVVGYTF. As DNA, the CDR3 is TGTGCCAGCTCACCCGAGGACAGTTTGGTCGTGGGCTACACCTTC.

J is TRBJ1-5 and V is TRBV19; no firm D call. Germline values: CDR1 LNHDA, CDR2 SQIVND (reference sequence). The germline V and J ends were trimmed by 3 bases and 7 bases, with 13 bases remaining between them. The length of the CDR3 is 14 residues. The CDR3 bases are TGTGCCAGTAGTATTTTGGCGCCGGGACAGCCCCAGCATTTT. Its protein is CASSILAPGQPQHF.

The gene calls are TRBV11-2 and TRBJ1-2; D perhaps matches TRBD1 (6 bases). Trimming shortened V by 5 bases and J by 5 bases, and 9 bases separated the two germline ends. From germline, CDR1 is SGHAT and CDR2 FQNNGV. The CDR3 spans 12 residues. The CDR3 loop is CASSPQGYGYTF. The CDR3 DNA reads as TGTGCCAGCAGCCCACAGGGTTATGGCTACACCTTC.

V is TRBV5-4 and J is TRBJ2-1, with 10 nucleotides matching TRBD2. V was pared by 0 bases and J by 5 bases, with 2 bases of the junction left unmatched. This CDR3 contains 15 residues. Germline V lookup: CDR1 SGHNT, CDR2 YYREEE (reference sequence). The CDR3 here is CASSLERGGHNEQFF. The CDR3 coding sequence is TGTGCCAGCAGCTTGGAGCGGGGGGGCCACAATGAGCAGTTCTTC.

The chain uses TRBV7-2 and TRBJ1-3, with D unresolved. This CDR3 comprises 13 residues. CDR1 is SGHTA, CDR2 FQGNSA, per germline. V lost 4 bases and J 4 bases, leaving 8 bases between the germline ends. For the CDR3, the DNA is TGTGCCAGCAGCTACACAACGGGAAACACCATATATTTT. Translated, it gives CASSYTTGNTIYF. Together with reference TRBV7-2 and TRBJ1-3, the CDR3 gives the full variable domain: GAGVSQSPSNKVTEKGKDVELRCDPISGHTALYWYRQSLGQGLEFLIYFQGNSAPDKSGLPSDRFSAERTGGSVSTLTIQRTQQEDSAVYLCASSYTTGNTIYFGEGSWLTVV.

The chain is built from TRBV29-1 and TRBJ2-7, with TRBD1 matching over 9 bases. Unmatched junction bases numbered 3, after V lost 5 bases and J lost 4 bases. This CDR3 spans 12 amino acids. Per germline, CDR1 SQVTM and CDR2 ANQGSEA. The CDR3 nucleotides read TGCAGCGTTAGCGGACAGGGGTACGAGCAGTACTTC. Amino acid sequence: CSVSGQGYEQYF.

This clone was seen a handful of times. This sample also contains other DNA sequences that code for the same CDR3. The chain carries TRBV4-1 and TRBJ1-2; D is possibly TRBD1 (5 bases). This CDR3 contains 14 residues. CDR1 is MGHRA and CDR2 is YSYEKL in the germline V gene. V lost 6 bases and J 8 bases, leaving 19 bases between the germline ends. The CDR3 sequence is CASSLGGGRSGYTF. The CDR3 coding sequence is TGCGCCAGCAGTCTTGGGGGAGGGAGGTCCGGCTACACCTTC.

The CDR3 is CASSATGGGTEAFF. The DNA of the CDR3 is TGTGCCAGCAGTGCCACAGGGGGGGGGACTGAAGCTTTCTTT. The chain couples TRBV6-4 to TRBJ1-1, with TRBD1 identical over 8 bases. The CDR3 spans 14 residues. From germline, CDR1 is MRHNA and CDR2 SNTAGT. V lost 4 bases to trimming and J lost 5 bases; unmatched junction nucleotides: 6.

This chain links TRBV28 with TRBJ1-2; D is possibly TRBD1 (5 bases). V lost 4 bases to trimming and J lost 4 bases, with 7 bases between them. Germline assignment: CDR1 MDHEN and CDR2 SYDVKM. The CDR3 sequence is 12 residues long. The CDR3 bases are TGTGCCAGCAGTTGGCAGGGCTATGGCTACACCTTC. It encodes CASSWQGYGYTF.